This TCR beta chain was recorded in a study of cytomegalovirus exposure and HLA in healthy donors. A remark on this clone: Antigen: not known.

Amplification used 60 Vbeta primers and 13 Jbeta primers. Here immunoSEQ multiplex PCR was the method, and the copy in TCRdb shows in-frame clones only, minus some. This sample has 130,000 or so clones, with approximately 80% found just once. Trimming removed 5 bases from V and 0 bases from J; junction bases left unmatched: 4. The germline V gene encodes CDR1 SGHVS and CDR2 FNYEAQ. The CDR3 has 15 residues. Whole-study findings and limits: The study recorded 160 or so TCR beta chains that were cytomegalovirus-associated. When analyzed later, a missense DCLRE1C variant was found to be linked to TCR beta V- and J-gene trimming.

Specimen: PBMCs. This receptor was taken from a man between 35 and 55 years old in good health and CMV-seronegative. The chain joins TRBV7-6 to TRBJ1-3, with TRBD1 identical over 7 bases. CDR3 residues: CASSVRGDSGNTIYF. DNA for the CDR3: TGTGCCAGCAGCGTCAGGGGGGACTCTGGAAACACCATATATTTT.